This T cell receptor (beta chain) was obtained from a study of blood T cell repertoires in COVID-19. Study details: Material from acute and convalescent COVID-19 was sourced from the United States, Italy and Spain.

Authors' data handling: Quantification of nucleated cells was approximated via reference gene primer amplification. Only in-frame clones appear in the TCRdb table, and some are missing; sequencing was by immunoSEQ multiplex PCR. For V, J and clone size, that table is used; D and trimming come from the DNA. The sample comprises 300,000 or so clones, roughly nine tenths of which are singletons, and approximately 2.9% rests with the top ten. Trimming shortened V by 7 bases and J by 1 base, and 11 bases separated the two germline ends. The CDR3 contains 14 residues. Germline V gene data show CDR1 as KGHDR and CDR2 as SFDVKD. The Seattle patients joined while their infection was active and were tracked longitudinally afterward.

The gene calls are TRBV24-1 and TRBJ2-3, with a possible D match to TRBD1 (5 bases). Sequences were obtained from peripheral blood. The sequence came from a woman under 40 with COVID-19, enrolled during active disease. As DNA, the CDR3 is TGTGCCACCAGCGGCAGGGTCGGCACAGATACGCAGTATTTT. It is translated as CATSGRVGTDTQYF.